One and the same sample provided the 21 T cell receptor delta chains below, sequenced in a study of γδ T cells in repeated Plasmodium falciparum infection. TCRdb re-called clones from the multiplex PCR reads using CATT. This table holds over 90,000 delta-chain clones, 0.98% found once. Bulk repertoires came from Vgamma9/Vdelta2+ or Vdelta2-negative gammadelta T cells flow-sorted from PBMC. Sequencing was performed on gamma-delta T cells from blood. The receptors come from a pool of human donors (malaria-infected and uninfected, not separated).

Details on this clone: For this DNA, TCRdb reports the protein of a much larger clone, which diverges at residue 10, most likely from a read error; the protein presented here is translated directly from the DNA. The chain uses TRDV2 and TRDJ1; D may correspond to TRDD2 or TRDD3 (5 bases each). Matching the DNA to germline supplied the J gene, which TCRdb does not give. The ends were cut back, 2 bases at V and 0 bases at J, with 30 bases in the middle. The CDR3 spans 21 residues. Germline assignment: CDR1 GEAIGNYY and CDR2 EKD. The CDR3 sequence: CACDSILLSIGEERYTDKLIF. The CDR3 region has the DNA TGTGCCTGTGACAGCATCCTTCTTAGTATTGGGGAAGAAAGGTACACCGATAAACTCATCTTT.

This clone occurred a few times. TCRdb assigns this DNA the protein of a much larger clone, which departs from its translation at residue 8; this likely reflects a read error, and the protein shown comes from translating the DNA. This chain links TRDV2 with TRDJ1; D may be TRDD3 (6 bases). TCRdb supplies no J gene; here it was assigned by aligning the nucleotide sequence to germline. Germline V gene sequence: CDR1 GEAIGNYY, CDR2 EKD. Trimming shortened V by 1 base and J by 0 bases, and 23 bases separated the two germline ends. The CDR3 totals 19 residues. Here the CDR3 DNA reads TGTGCCTGTGACACGGGATCCAACACTGGGCTACTTTACACCGATAAACTCATCTTT. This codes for CACDTGSNTGLLYTDKLIF.

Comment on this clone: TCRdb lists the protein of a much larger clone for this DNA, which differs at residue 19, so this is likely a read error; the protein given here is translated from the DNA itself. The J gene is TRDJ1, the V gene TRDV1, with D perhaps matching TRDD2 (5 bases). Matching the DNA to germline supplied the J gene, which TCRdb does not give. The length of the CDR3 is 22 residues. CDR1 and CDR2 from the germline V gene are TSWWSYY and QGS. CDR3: CALGDALPAKNRYPQYTDELIF. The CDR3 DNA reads TGTGCTCTTGGGGATGCTCTTCCCGCGAAAAATCGGTACCCCCAGTACACCGATGAACTCATCTTT.

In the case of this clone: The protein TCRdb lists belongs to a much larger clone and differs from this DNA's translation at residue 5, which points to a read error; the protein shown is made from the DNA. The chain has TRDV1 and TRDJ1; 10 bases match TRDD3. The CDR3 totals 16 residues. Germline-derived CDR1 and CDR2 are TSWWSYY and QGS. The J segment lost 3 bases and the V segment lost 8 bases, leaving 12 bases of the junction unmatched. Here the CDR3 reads CALMNAYWGIPDKLIF. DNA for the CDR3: TGTGCTCTTATGAATGCCTACTGGGGGATCCCCGATAAACTCATCTTT.

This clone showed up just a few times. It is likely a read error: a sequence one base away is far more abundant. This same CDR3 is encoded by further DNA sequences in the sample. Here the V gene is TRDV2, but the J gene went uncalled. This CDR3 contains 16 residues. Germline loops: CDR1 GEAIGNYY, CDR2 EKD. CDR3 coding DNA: TGTGCCTGTGACACCATTCAAGGTCTAGGGACCGATAAACTTATCTTT. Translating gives CACDTIQGLGTDKLIF.

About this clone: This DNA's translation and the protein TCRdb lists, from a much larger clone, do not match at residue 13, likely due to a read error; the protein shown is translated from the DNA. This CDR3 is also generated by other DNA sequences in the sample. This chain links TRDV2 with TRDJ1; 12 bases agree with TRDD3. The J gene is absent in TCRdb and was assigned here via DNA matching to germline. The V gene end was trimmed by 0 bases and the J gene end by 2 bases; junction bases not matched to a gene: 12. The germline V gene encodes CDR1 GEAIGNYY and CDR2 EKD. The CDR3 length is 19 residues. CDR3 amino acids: CACDTLPPGGYGRTDKLIF. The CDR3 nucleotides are TGTGCCTGTGACACCCTGCCTCCTGGGGGATACGGAAGAACCGATAAACTCATCTTT.

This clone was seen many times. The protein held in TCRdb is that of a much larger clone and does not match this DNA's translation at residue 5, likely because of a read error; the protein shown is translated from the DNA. The CDR3 here is CACDARRVPELIF. In DNA, the CDR3 is TGTGCCTGTGACGCCCGACGGGTCCCCGAACTCATCTTT. The chain combines TRDV2 with TRDJ1; D not resolved. Germline matching of the DNA provided the J gene here, since TCRdb leaves it blank. The CDR3 is 13 amino acids. The germline V gene encodes CDR1 GEAIGNYY and CDR2 EKD. Trimming pared 3 bases from V and 9 bases from J, leaving 16 bases between.

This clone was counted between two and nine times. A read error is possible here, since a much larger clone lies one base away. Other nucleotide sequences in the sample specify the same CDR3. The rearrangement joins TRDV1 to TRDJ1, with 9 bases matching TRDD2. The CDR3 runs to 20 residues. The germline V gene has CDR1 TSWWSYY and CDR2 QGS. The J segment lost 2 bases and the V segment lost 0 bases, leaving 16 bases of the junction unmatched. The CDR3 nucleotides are TGTGCTCTTGGGGAACTCCACGGCCTTCCTACGCGACGATCTACCGATAAACTCATCTTT. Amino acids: CALGELHGLPTRRSTDKLIF.

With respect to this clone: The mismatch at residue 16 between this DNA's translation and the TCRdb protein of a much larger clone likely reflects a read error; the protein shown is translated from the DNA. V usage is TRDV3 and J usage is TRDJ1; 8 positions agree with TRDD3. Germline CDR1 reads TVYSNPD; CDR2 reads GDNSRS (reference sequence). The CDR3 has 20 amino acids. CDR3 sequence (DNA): TGTGCCTCCTTTGGTCCCGATAGTACTGGGGGGAGATTCTACACCAATAAACTCATCTTT. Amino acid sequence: CASFGPDSTGGRFYTNKLIF.

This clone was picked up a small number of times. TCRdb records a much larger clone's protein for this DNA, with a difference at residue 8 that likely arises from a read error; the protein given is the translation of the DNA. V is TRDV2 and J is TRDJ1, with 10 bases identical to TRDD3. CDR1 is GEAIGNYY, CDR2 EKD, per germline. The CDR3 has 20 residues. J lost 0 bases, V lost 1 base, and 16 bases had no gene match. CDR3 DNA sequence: TGTGCCTGTGACACTGATCAAGACTGGGGGATCGAAGGGTACACCGATAAACTCATCTTT. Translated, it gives CACDTDQDWGIEGYTDKLIF.

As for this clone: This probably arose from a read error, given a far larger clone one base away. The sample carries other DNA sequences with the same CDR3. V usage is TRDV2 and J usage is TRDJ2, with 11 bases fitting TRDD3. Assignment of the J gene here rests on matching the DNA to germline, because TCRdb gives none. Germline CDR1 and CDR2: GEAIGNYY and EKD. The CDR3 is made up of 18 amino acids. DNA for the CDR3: TGTGCCTGCGACACGAAGTGGGGGATACGGGGTTTGACAGCACAACTCTTCTTT. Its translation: CACDTKWGIRGLTAQLFF.

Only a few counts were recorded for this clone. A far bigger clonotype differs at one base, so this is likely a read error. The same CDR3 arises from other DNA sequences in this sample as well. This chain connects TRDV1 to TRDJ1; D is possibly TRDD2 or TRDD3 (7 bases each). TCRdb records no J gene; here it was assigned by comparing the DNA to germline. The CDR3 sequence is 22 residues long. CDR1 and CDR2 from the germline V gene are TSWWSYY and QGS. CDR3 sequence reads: CALGDPGFLQGGILRRGDKLIF. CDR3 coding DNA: TGTGCCCTTGGGGACCCTGGATTCCTACAAGGGGGGATCCTCCGGCGCGGCGATAAACTCATCTTT.

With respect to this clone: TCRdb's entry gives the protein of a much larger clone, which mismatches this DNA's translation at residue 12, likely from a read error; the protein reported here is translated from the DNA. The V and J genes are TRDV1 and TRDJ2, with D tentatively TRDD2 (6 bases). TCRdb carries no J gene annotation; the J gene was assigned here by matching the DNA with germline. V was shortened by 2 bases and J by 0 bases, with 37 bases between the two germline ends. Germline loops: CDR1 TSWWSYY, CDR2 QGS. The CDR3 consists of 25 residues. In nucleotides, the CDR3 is TGTGCTCTTGGGGAAGATCCTACGCTCGTACTGGAGGATATTTCACGTGGGGCTTTGACAGCACAACTCTTCTTT. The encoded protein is CALGEDPTLVLEDISRGALTAQLFF.

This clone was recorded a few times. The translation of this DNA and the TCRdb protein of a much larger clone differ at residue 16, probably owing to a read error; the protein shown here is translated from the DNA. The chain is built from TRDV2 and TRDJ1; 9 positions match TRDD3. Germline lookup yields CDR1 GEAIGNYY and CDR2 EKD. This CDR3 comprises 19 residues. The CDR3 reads CAWGPPSTGGNKYTDRLIF. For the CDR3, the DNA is TGTGCCTGGGGACCCCCTTCAACTGGGGGAAACAAGTACACCGATAGACTCATCTTT.

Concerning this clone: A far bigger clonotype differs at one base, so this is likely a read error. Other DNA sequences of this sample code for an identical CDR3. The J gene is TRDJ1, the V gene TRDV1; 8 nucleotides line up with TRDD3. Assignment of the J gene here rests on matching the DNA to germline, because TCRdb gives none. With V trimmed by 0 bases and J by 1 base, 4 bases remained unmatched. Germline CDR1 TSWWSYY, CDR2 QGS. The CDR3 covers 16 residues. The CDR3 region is CALGELRDTGTDKLIF. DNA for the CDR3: TGTGCTCTTGGGGAACTGAGGGATACGGGCACCGATAAACTCATCTTT.

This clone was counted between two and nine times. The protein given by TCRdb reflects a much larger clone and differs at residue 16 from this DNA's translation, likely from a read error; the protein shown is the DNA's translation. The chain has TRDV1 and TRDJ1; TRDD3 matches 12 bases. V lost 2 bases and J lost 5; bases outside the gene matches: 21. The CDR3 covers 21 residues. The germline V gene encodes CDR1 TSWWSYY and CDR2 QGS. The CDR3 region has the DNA TGTGCTCTTGGGGAATTCACGGCGGTACTGGGGGATACTGTCGTCATAGATAAACTCATCTTT. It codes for CALGEFTAVLGDTVVIDKLIF.

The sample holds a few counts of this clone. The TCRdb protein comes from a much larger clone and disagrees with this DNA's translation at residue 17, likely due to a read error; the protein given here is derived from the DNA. The CDR3 sequence: CALGEEGISSRGIMTDELIF. In nucleotides, the CDR3 is TGTGCTCTTGGGGAAGAGGGAATCTCCAGCAGGGGGATTATGACCGATGAACTCATCTTT. V is TRDV1 and J is TRDJ1; 7 nucleotides align to TRDD3. Germline V CDR1 and CDR2: TSWWSYY, QGS. CDR3 length equals 20 residues.

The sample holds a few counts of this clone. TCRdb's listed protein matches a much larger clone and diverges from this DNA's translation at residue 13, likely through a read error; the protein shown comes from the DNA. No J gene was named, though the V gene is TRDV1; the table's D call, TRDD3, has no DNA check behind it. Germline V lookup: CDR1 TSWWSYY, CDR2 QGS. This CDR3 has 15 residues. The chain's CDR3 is CALGTNGIRGDKPIF. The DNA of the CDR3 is TGTGCTCTTGGGACTAACGGGATACGGGGTGATAAACCCATCTTT.

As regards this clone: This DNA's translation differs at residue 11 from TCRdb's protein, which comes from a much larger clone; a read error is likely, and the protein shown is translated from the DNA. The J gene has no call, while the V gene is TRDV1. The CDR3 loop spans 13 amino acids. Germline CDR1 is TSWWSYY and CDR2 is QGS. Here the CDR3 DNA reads TGTGCTCTTGGGGAGTCTCTCGGCGATAAACCCATCTTT. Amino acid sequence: CALGESLGDKPIF.

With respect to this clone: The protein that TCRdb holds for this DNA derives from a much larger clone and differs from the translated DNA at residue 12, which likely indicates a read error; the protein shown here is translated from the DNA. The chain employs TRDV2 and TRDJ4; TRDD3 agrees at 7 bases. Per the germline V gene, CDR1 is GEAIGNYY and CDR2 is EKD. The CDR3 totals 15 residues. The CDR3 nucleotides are TGTGCCTGTGACCCGGGGATGGGGGACGTCAGACACCTGATCTTT. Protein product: CACDPGMGDVRHLIF.

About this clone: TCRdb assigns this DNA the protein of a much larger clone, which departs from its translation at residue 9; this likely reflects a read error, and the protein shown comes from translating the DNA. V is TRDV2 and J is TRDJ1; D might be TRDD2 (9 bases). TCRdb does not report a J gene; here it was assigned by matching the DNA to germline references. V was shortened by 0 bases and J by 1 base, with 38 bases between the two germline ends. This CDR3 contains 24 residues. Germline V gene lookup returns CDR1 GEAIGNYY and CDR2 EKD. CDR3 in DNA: TGTGCCTGTGACACCGTGAAGCTCAGCCTTCCTACAGGAACTGGGGGTTCTCTCACCGATAAACTCATCTTT. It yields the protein CACDTVKLSLPTGTGGSLTDKLIF.